Listed below are T cell receptor beta chains from one sample, sequenced in a study of blood T cell repertoires in COVID-19. Data came from immunoSEQ multiplex PCR; TCRdb stores just in-frame clones and leaves some out. The repertoire includes over 250,000 clones, 90% to 95% of them detected once, and 2.2% sits in the top ten. Sequenced: peripheral blood. These receptors came from a woman in her twenties or thirties with COVID-19, enrolled during active disease. The CDR3 runs from the conserved cysteine through the conserved F or W. The order of the fields is clone size, V gene, J gene, D gene, CDR3 DNA, CDR3 protein. A D gene is named only where the DNA matches it firmly. Only part of the rows carry a size: once, few, many, or a class if the clone is expanded.

.	TRBV6-5	TRBJ1-2	.	TGTGCCAGCATAGTTGGTTGGAACTATGGCTACACCTTC	CASIVGWNYGYTF
.	TRBV6-5	TRBJ1-2	.	TGTGCCAGCAGTTATCAGGGCCTTGGCTACACCTTC	CASSYQGLGYTF
few	TRBV28	TRBJ1-5	TRBD1	TGTGCCAGCCGAAGGGACAGGATTAATCAGCCCCAGCATTTT	CASRRDRINQPQHF
.	TRBV7-9	TRBJ1-2	TRBD1	TGTGCCAGCAGCCCAGGGGGAGAGGCGGTTGGCTACACCTTC	CASSPGGEAVGYTF
.	TRBV11-2	TRBJ1-4	.	TGTGCCAGCAGCTTAGCATACTCAACTAATGAAAAACTGTTTTTT	CASSLAYSTNEKLFF
.	TRBV12-3/TRBV12-4	TRBJ1-2	.	TGTGCCAGCAGTTTAGCGGCAGCGTATGGCTACACCTTC	CASSLAAAYGYTF
once	TRBV19	TRBJ2-1	TRBD2	TGTGCCAGTAGTACCATGACTAGCGGGAGTTGGGTTGAGCAGTTCTTC	CASSTMTSGSWVEQFF
.	TRBV19	TRBJ2-7	.	TGTGCCAGTAGTATAGGCGAGGGGGTGGACGAGCAGTACTTC	CASSIGEGVDEQYF
.	TRBV5-4	TRBJ2-1	TRBD2	TGTGCCAGCAGCTTGGAAAAGGGCGGGAGCATATTCTTC	CASSLEKGGSIFF
.	TRBV18	TRBJ2-5	.	TGTGCCAGCTCACCACCCGGACATCAAGAGACCCAGTACTTC	CASSPPGHQETQYF
.	TRBV5-6	TRBJ2-7	.	TGTGCCAGCAGCTCTATAAACTACGAGCAGTACTTC	CASSSINYEQYF
.	TRBV27	TRBJ2-1	.	TGTGCCAGCAGTTTGTCACAAAGCTCCTACAATGAGCAGTTCTTC	CASSLSQSSYNEQFF
.	TRBV2	TRBJ2-2	TRBD2	TGTGCCAGCAGTGAGGGCCTAGCGGGCCGGGAGCTGTTTTTT	CASSEGLAGRELFF
once	TRBV3-1/TRBV3-2	TRBJ1-5	.	TGTGCCAGCAGCCAAGACAGGCGGGGTCAGCCCCAGCATTTT	CASSQDRRGQPQHF
.	TRBV19	TRBJ2-7	.	TGTGCCAGTAGTCCCGCAGTAGGACATACCTACGAGCAGTACTTC	CASSPAVGHTYEQYF
once	TRBV30	TRBJ1-2	.	TGTGCCTGGACTACTGGAGGAAACTATGGCTACACCTTC	CAWTTGGNYGYTF
.	TRBV6-6	TRBJ1-5	.	TGTGCCAGCGCAGGAAACAATCAGCCCCAGCATTTT	CASAGNNQPQHF
.	TRBV12-1	TRBJ2-1	.	TGTGCCAGCAGCTTTTACTCCAAGAATGAGCAGTTCTTC	CASSFYSKNEQFF
.	TRBV11-3	TRBJ2-7	.	TGTGCCAGCAGCTTAAACGGAGTTAGCAGCGACGAGCAGTACTTC	CASSLNGVSSDEQYF
few	TRBV7-3	TRBJ2-2	.	TGTGCCAGCAGCTCCGGGGGGAACACCGGGGAGCTGTTTTTT	CASSSGGNTGELFF
.	TRBV13	TRBJ1-1	.	TGTGCCAGCAGCTTAAGGGATCAGGGTGCTGAAGCTTTCTTT	CASSLRDQGAEAFF
.	TRBV27	TRBJ1-3	.	TGTGCCAGCAGTTTATCAAGGAGCTCTGGAAACACCATATATTTT	CASSLSRSSGNTIYF
.	TRBV10-2	TRBJ1-5	.	TGCGCCAGCAGTGAGCAAAACAATCAGCCCCAGCATTTT	CASSEQNNQPQHF
.	TRBV7-2	TRBJ1-6	.	TGTGCCAGCAGCTTAGAGACAGCAATTAATTCACCCCTCCACTTT	CASSLETAINSPLHF
.	TRBV6-5	TRBJ2-5	.	TGTGCCAGCACCCCCGGCGGGCTGAACCAAGAGACCCAGTACTTC	CASTPGGLNQETQYF
.	TRBV7-2	TRBJ2-3	.	TGTGCCAGCAGCTTAGTAGTCAACACAGATACGCAGTATTTT	CASSLVVNTDTQYF
once	TRBV28	TRBJ1-1	.	TGTGCCAGCAGTTTAACCGGGGGGAACAGGGTAGCTGAAGCTTTCTTT	CASSLTGGNRVAEAFF
once	TRBV2	TRBJ1-1	TRBD1	TGTGCCAGCAGTGTGGACAGGGGGCGACCTGAAGCTTTCTTT	CASSVDRGRPEAFF
.	TRBV2	TRBJ1-2	.	TGTGCCAGCCTGGAGGTCTCCGGCTACACCTTC	CASLEVSGYTF